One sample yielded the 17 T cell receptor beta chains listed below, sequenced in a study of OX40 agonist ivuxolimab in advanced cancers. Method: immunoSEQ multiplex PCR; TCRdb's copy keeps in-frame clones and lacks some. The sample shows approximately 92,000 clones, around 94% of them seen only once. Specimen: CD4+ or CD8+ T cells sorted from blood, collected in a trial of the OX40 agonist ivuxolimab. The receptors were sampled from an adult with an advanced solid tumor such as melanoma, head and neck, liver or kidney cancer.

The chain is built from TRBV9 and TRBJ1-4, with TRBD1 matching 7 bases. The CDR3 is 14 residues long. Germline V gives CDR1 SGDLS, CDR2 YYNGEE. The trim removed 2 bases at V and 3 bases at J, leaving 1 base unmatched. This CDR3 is CASSVGTANEKLFF. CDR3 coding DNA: TGTGCCAGCAGCGTCGGGACAGCTAATGAAAAACTGTTTTTT.

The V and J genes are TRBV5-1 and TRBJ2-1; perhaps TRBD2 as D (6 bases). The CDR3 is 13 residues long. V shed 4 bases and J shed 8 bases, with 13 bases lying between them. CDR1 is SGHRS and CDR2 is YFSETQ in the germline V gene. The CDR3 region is CASSIIGRDEQFF. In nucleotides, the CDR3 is TGCGCCAGCAGCATTATCGGGAGAGATGAGCAGTTCTTC.

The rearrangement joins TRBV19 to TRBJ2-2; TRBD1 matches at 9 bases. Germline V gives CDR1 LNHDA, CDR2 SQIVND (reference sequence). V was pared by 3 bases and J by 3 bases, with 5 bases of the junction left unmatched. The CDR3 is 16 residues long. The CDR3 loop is CASSMGDRADTGELFF. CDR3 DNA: TGTGCCAGTAGTATGGGGGACAGGGCTGACACCGGGGAGCTGTTTTTT.

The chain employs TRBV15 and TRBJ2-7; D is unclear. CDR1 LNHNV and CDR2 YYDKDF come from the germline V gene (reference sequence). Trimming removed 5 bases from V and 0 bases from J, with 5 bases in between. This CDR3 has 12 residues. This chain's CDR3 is CATSRGSYEQYF. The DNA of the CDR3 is TGTGCCACCAGCCGAGGCTCCTACGAGCAGTACTTC.

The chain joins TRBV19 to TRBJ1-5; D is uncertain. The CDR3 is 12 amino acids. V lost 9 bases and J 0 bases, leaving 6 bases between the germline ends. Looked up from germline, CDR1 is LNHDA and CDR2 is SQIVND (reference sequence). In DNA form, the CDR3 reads TGTGCCAGCAGTTATAGCAATCAGCCCCAGCATTTT. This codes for CASSYSNQPQHF.

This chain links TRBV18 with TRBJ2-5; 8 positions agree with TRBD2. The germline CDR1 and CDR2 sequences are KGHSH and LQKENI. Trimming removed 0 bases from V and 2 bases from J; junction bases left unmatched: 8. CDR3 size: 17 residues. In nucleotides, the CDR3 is TGTGCCAGCTCACCACCGTTCGTAACTAGCGGTCAAGAGACCCAGTACTTC. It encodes CASSPPFVTSGQETQYF.

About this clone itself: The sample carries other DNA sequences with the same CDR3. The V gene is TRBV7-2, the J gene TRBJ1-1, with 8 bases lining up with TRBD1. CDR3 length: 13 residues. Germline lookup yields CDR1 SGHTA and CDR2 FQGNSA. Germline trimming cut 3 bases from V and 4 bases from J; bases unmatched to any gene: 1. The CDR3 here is CASSFTGGTEAFF. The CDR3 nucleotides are TGTGCCAGCAGCTTTACAGGGGGCACTGAAGCTTTCTTT.

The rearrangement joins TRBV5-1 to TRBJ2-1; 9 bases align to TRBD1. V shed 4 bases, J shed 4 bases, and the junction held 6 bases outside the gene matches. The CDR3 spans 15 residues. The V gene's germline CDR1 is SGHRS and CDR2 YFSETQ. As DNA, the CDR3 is TGCGCCAGCAGCCCCCGACAGGGGGTTTACAATGAGCAGTTCTTC. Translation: CASSPRQGVYNEQFF. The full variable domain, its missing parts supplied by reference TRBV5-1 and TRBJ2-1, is KAGVTQTPRYLIKTRGQQVTLSCSPISGHRSVSWYQQTPGQGLQFLFEYFSETQRNKGNFPGRFSGRQFSNSRSEMNVSTLELGDSALYLCASSPRQGVYNEQFFGPGTRLTVL.

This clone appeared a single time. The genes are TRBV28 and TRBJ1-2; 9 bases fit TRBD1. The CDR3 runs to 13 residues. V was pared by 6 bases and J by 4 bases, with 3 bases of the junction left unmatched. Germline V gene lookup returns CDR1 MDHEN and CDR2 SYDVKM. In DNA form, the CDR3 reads TGTGCCAGCAGACCGACAGGGGGCTATGGCTACACCTTC. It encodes CASRPTGGYGYTF.

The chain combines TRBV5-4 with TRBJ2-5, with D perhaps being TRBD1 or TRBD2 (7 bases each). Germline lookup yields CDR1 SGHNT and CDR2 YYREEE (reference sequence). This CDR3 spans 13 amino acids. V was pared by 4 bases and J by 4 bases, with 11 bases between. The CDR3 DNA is TGTGCCAGCAGCCAGGGGGGGGCAGAGACCCAGTACTTC. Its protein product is CASSQGGAETQYF. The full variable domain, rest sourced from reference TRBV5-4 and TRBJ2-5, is ETGVTQSPTHLIKTRGQQVTLRCSSQSGHNTVSWYQQALGQGPQFIFQYYREEENGRGNFPPRFSGLQFPNYSSELNVNALELDDSALYLCASSQGGAETQYFGPGTRLLVL.

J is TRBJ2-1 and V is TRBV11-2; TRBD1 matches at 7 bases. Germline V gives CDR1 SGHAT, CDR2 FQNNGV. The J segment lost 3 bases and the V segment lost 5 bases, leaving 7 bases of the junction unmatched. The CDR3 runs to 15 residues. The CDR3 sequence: CASSRAGGNYNEQFF. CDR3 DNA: TGTGCCAGCAGCCGCGCAGGGGGAAACTACAATGAGCAGTTCTTC.

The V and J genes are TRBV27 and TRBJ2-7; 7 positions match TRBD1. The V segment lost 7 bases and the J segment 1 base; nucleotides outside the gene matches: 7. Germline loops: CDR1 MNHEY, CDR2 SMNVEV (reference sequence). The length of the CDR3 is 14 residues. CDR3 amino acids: CASTPTGRSYEQYF. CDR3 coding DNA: TGTGCCAGCACCCCGACAGGGCGGTCCTACGAGCAGTACTTC.

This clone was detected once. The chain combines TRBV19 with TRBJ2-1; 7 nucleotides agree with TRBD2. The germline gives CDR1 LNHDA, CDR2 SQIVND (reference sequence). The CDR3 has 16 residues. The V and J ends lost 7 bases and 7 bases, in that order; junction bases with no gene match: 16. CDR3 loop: CASTLAGLGSGNEQFF. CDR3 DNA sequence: TGTGCCAGTACACTCGCAGGACTAGGATCGGGGAATGAGCAGTTCTTC.

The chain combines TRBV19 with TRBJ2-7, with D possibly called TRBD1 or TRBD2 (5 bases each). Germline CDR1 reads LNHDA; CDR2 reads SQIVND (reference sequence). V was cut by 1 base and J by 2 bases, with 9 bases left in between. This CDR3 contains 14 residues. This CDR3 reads CASSIGGKPYEQYF. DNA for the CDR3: TGTGCCAGTAGTATAGGGGGGAAGCCCTACGAGCAGTACTTC.

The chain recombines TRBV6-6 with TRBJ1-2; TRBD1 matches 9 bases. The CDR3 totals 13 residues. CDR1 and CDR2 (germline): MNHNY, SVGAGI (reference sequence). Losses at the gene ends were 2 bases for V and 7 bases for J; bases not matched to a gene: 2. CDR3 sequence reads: CASSYAGQGGYTF. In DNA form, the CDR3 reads TGTGCCAGCAGTTACGCGGGACAGGGTGGCTACACCTTC.

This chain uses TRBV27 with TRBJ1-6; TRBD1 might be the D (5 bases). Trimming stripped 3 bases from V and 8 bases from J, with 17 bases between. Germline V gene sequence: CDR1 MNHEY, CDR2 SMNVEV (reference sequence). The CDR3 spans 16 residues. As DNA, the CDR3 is TGTGCCAGCAGTTTTTCGTCGGGTCAGGGCTATTCACCCCTCCACTTT. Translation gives CASSFSSGQGYSPLHF.

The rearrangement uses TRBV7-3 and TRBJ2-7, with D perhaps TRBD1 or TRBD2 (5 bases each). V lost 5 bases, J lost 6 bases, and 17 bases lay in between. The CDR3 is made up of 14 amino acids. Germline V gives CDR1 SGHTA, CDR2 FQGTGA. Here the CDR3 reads CASSPGQGSSEQYF. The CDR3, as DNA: TGTGCCAGCAGCCCGGGGCAGGGTAGCTCCGAGCAGTACTTC.